The 32 T cell receptor beta chains given below trace back to one sample, sequenced in a study of T cell responses to AZD1222 COVID-19 vaccine. Sequencing was performed with immunoSEQ multiplex PCR; in TCRdb, only in-frame clones are kept and a portion is missing. The sample consists of 100,000 to 110,000 clones, about 86% of them appearing once. Sequenced here: peripheral blood, sampled on day 0 of AZD1222 vaccination. Source of these receptors: an adult in good health.

This chain joins TRBV7-3 and TRBJ2-7; tentative D call: TRBD1 (5 bases). V was shortened by 1 base and J by 4 bases, with 8 bases between the two germline ends. Germline assignment: CDR1 SGHTA and CDR2 FQGTGA. The CDR3 is 13 residues long. CDR3 DNA sequence: TGTGCCAGCAGCTTAAAAGCAGGGTACGAGCAGTACTTC. Its translation is CASSLKAGYEQYF.

This chain links TRBV7-3 with TRBJ1-6; tentatively, D is TRBD1 (6 bases). The CDR3 totals 17 residues. Trimming took off 5 bases at V and 7 bases at J, with 21 bases between the two ends. Looked up from germline, CDR1 is SGHTA and CDR2 is FQGTGA. The CDR3 DNA follows: TGTGCCAGCAGCCCCGGGGGAGGGGGAAGGAAAAATTCACCCCTCCACTTT. The encoded protein is CASSPGGGGRKNSPLHF.

This clone was found a few times. The genes are TRBV5-5 and TRBJ1-5; a weak D match, TRBD1 (6 bases). V lost 3 bases and J 5 bases, leaving 18 bases between the germline ends. This CDR3 is built from 16 residues. Germline V gene data show CDR1 as SGHKS and CDR2 as YYEKEE (reference sequence). CDR3 nucleotides: TGTGCCAGCAGCTCAGTGCCGGGGCAGGGGTATCAGCCCCAGCATTTT. This sequence encodes CASSSVPGQGYQPQHF. Using reference TRBV5-5 and TRBJ1-5 for the parts outside the CDR3, the full variable domain is DAGVTQSPTHLIKTRGQQVTLRCSPISGHKSVSWYQQVLGQGPQFIFQYYEKEERGRGNFPDRFSARQFPNYSSELNVNALLLGDSALYLCASSSVPGQGYQPQHFGDGTRLSIL.

This sequence joins TRBV9 and TRBJ1-3; D is perhaps TRBD1 (5 bases). Germline CDR1 and CDR2: SGDLS and YYNGEE. Trimming removed 0 bases at V and 5 bases at J, with 9 bases between. The CDR3 is made up of 14 amino acids. The CDR3: CASSVGSGRNTIYF. CDR3 sequence (DNA): TGTGCCAGCAGCGTAGGGTCAGGGCGAAACACCATATATTTT.

CDR3 sequence: CAWSPGYEQYF. The CDR3 region has the DNA TGTGCCTGGAGCCCTGGTTACGAGCAGTACTTC. V usage is TRBV30 and J usage is TRBJ2-7; D is unclear. Germline V CDR1 and CDR2: GTSNPN, SVGIG (reference sequence). V was shortened by 3 bases and J by 4 bases, with 7 bases between the two germline ends. CDR3 length: 11 residues.

The chain joins TRBV5-1 to TRBJ2-1; 11 nucleotides align to TRBD2. CDR3 length: 17 amino acids. Trimming took 3 bases from V and 4 from J; bases not matched to a gene: 9. Germline V lookup: CDR1 SGHRS, CDR2 YFSETQ. The CDR3 DNA reads as TGCGCCAGCAGCTGGGGCCTAGCGGGGGGAATGTACAATGAGCAGTTCTTC. Amino acids: CASSWGLAGGMYNEQFF.

The sample holds a few counts of this clone. This sequence joins TRBV3-1 (or the pseudogene TRBV3-2) and TRBJ1-2, with TRBD1 as a possible D gene (5 bases). Germline CDR1 and CDR2: LGHDT and YNNKEL (reference sequence). The CDR3 extends over 14 amino acids. V gave up 3 bases and J gave up 7 bases, with 15 bases separating them. CDR3 in DNA: TGTGCCAGCAGCCACGAGGGGCAGGAAGGTGGCTACACCTTC. It is translated as CASSHEGQEGGYTF.

This clone was observed a single time. The genes are TRBV4-1 and TRBJ1-5; D gene unclear. The ends were cut back, 5 bases at V and 5 bases at J, with 7 bases in the middle. The CDR3 extends over 12 amino acids. The germline gives CDR1 MGHRA, CDR2 YSYEKL. The CDR3 nucleotides read TGCGCCAGCAGCGAGCTCGATCAGCCCCAGCATTTT. This sequence encodes CASSELDQPQHF.

The genes are TRBV3-1 (or the pseudogene TRBV3-2) and TRBJ2-1; unclear D gene. The CDR3 is 12 amino acids. Trimming left V 1 base short and J 12 bases short, with 10 bases between. The V gene's germline CDR1 is LGHDT and CDR2 YNNKEL (reference sequence). CDR3 region: CASSQVYWGQFF. The CDR3 coding sequence is TGTGCCAGCAGCCAAGTCTATTGGGGGCAGTTCTTC.

Notes on this clone: Other DNA sequences from this sample encode an identical CDR3 as well. CDR3 in DNA: TGCAGTGCCACGGGGGTGTTAGGCTACACCTTC. Protein product: CSATGVLGYTF. The chain joins TRBV20-1 to TRBJ1-2, with TRBD1 as a possible D gene (5 bases). Looked up from germline, CDR1 is DFQATT and CDR2 is SNEGSKA (reference sequence). The ends were cut back, 6 bases at V and 8 bases at J, with 13 bases in the middle. The CDR3 consists of 11 residues.

CDR3 protein: CASSSGGRGGNSPLHF. CDR3 bases: TGTGCCAGCAGTTCCGGGGGGAGGGGCGGTAATTCACCCCTCCACTTT. V usage is TRBV6-5 and J usage is TRBJ1-6; D possibly corresponds to TRBD1 (5 bases). Trimming shortened V by 4 bases and J by 6 bases, and 16 bases separated the two germline ends. CDR1 is MNHEY, CDR2 SVGAGI, per germline. The CDR3 totals 16 residues.

The J gene is TRBJ1-2, the V gene TRBV18; D is undetermined. The CDR3 consists of 18 residues. CDR1 is KGHSH and CDR2 is LQKENI in the germline V gene. The V and J ends lost 6 bases and 0 bases respectively, with 23 bases between them. The CDR3 DNA follows: TGTGCCAGCTCTCCTTGGGGTGGACCTGGAAGGGCTAACTATGGCTACACCTTC. Encoded protein: CASSPWGGPGRANYGYTF.

V usage is TRBV5-1 and J usage is TRBJ1-1; unclear D gene. This CDR3 spans 14 amino acids. Trimming stripped 7 bases from V and 1 base from J, with 14 bases between. The germline CDR1 and CDR2 sequences are SGHRS and YFSETQ. The CDR3 loop reads CASRLGAENTEAFF. In nucleotides, the CDR3 is TGCGCCAGCCGGTTAGGCGCGGAGAACACTGAAGCTTTCTTT.

The CDR3 is CASRLGQKSTDTQYF. The CDR3 DNA follows: TGCGCCAGCAGACTAGGACAGAAGAGCACAGATACGCAGTATTTT. The chain carries TRBV4-3 and TRBJ2-3; TRBD1 is a possible D gene (6 bases). CDR3 length equals 15 residues. Germline V gives CDR1 LGHNA, CDR2 YSLEER. V lost 6 bases and J lost 0, with 13 bases in between.

This clone appeared a single time. This chain connects TRBV9 to TRBJ1-6, with D unresolved. This CDR3 is built from 16 residues. The germline CDR1 and CDR2 sequences are SGDLS and YYNGEE. V was shortened by 0 bases and J by 7 bases, with 14 bases between the two germline ends. The CDR3 bases are TGTGCCAGCAGCGTAGGTCCACCAGGATTCAATTCACCCCTCCACTTT. Translating gives CASSVGPPGFNSPLHF.

This rearrangement joins TRBV5-1 to TRBJ1-1; possible D gene TRBD1, 5 bases. Between the trimmed V and J ends, which lost 2 bases and 1 base, there was a span of 6 bases. This CDR3 has 13 residues. Germline CDR1 and CDR2: SGHRS and YFSETQ. In DNA, the CDR3 is TGCGCCAGCAGCTTCGGACAGAACACTGAAGCTTTCTTT. Protein sequence: CASSFGQNTEAFF.

The CDR3 reads CASSFSPLRDRAIEAFF. Here the CDR3 DNA reads TGTGCCAGCAGCTTCAGCCCCCTCCGGGACAGGGCGATTGAAGCTTTCTTT. This chain connects TRBV7-3 to TRBJ1-1, with 9 nucleotides matching TRBD1. Germline-derived CDR1 and CDR2 are SGHTA and FQGTGA. This CDR3 spans 17 amino acids. V shed 3 bases and J 7 bases; nucleotides not matched to a gene: 15.

The chain couples TRBV7-2 to TRBJ2-2; 8 bases match TRBD2. J lost 13 bases, V lost 1 base, and 11 bases had no gene match. Per the germline V gene, CDR1 is SGHTA and CDR2 is FQGNSA. The CDR3 runs 15 residues. The DNA for the CDR3 is TGTGCCAGCAGCTTAGGGTCGGGGGGGCCACGCGGGCTGTTTTTT. Protein: CASSLGSGGPRGLFF.

This chain joins TRBV10-3 and TRBJ2-1; 9 nucleotides agree with TRBD2. Germline CDR1 is ENHRY and CDR2 is SYGVKD. V was pared by 4 bases and J by 7 bases, with 8 bases of the junction left unmatched. The CDR3 loop spans 15 amino acids. CDR3 DNA: TGTGCCATCAGTGGCGGGGGGGCGGGGGGTAATGAGCAGTTCTTC. Protein: CAISGGGAGGNEQFF.

J is TRBJ2-3 and V is TRBV7-3, with a tentative D call TRBD1 (5 bases). The CDR3 consists of 17 residues. V lost 3 bases, J lost 5 bases, and 21 bases lay in between. CDR1 is SGHTA and CDR2 is FQGTGA in the germline V gene. The DNA of the CDR3 is TGTGCCAGCAGCTTTTACGCGGCCAGGACAAGGGAAGATACGCAGTATTTT. Amino acid sequence: CASSFYAARTREDTQYF.

This clone has just one count. The V call is TRBV6-5, the J call TRBJ2-7; D may match TRBD1 or TRBD2 (5 bases each). CDR3 size: 15 residues. V dropped 2 bases and J dropped 3 bases, with 14 bases sitting between them. CDR1 and CDR2 from the germline V gene are MNHEY and SVGAGI. CDR3 sequence reads: CASSYGGRAGYEQYF. CDR3 bases: TGTGCCAGCAGTTACGGGGGTAGGGCTGGCTACGAGCAGTACTTC.

V usage is TRBV7-2 and J usage is TRBJ2-5, with 12 bases identical to TRBD2. The CDR3 contains 18 residues. V lost 1 base to trimming and J lost 4 bases; unmatched junction nucleotides: 10. Germline loops: CDR1 SGHTA, CDR2 FQGNSA. CDR3 sequence: CASSLVSGASGRVETQYF. The CDR3 DNA follows: TGTGCCAGCAGCTTAGTTTCGGGGGCTAGCGGGAGGGTAGAGACCCAGTACTTC.

This clone was detected a few times. The gene calls are TRBV6-5 and TRBJ1-5; D may be TRBD1 (6 bases). Germline assignment: CDR1 MNHEY and CDR2 SVGAGI. V was clipped by 5 bases and J by 4 bases, with 15 bases between them. CDR3 length: 15 residues. The CDR3 sequence: CASSRTGSGNQPQHF. CDR3 DNA: TGTGCCAGCAGTCGCACAGGGTCGGGGAATCAGCCCCAGCATTTT.

The chain employs TRBV27 and TRBJ2-7, with D possibly being TRBD1 (6 bases). V shed 2 bases and J shed 0 bases, with 14 bases lying between them. The CDR3 covers 16 residues. Germline V gene sequence: CDR1 MNHEY, CDR2 SMNVEV (reference sequence). As DNA, the CDR3 is TGTGCCAGCAGTTTAGGCAGGGGTGGAAGCTCCTACGAGCAGTACTTC. It translates to CASSLGRGGSSYEQYF.

This chain uses TRBV7-6 with TRBJ2-7; D possibly corresponds to TRBD1 (5 bases). This CDR3 contains 13 residues. Trimming took off 5 bases at V and 3 bases at J, with 11 bases between the two ends. Germline V gene lookup returns CDR1 SGHVS and CDR2 FNYEAQ. The CDR3 region is CASSPGIDYEQYF. DNA for the CDR3: TGTGCCAGCAGCCCAGGGATCGACTACGAGCAGTACTTC.

The chain has TRBV4-3 and TRBJ1-2; D remains ambiguous. This CDR3 has 15 residues. With 0 bases removed from V and 8 bases from J, the gap between germline ends came to 16 bases. Germline V gives CDR1 LGHNA, CDR2 YSLEER. CDR3 in DNA: TGCGCCAGCAGCCAAGAGGGTCCCCTCGGCCAGGGCTACACCTTC. This gives the protein CASSQEGPLGQGYTF.

Written as DNA, the CDR3 is TGTGCCAGCAGCAAGGGACAGGATAATTCACCCCTCCACTTT. Translating it yields CASSKGQDNSPLHF. The chain carries TRBV11-2 and TRBJ1-6; 8 bases line up with TRBD1. Germline-derived CDR1 and CDR2 are SGHAT and FQNNGV. V was pared by 5 bases and J by 5 bases, with 2 bases of the junction left unmatched. This CDR3 has 14 residues.

This chain connects TRBV6-1 to TRBJ2-2, with 8 bases aligning to TRBD1. Trimming at V came to 2 bases and at J to 5 bases, leaving 4 bases not matched to a gene. Germline V CDR1 and CDR2: MNHNS, SASEGT. This CDR3 spans 15 amino acids. CDR3 coding DNA: TGTGCCAGCAGTGAACTGAGACAGGGGACCGGGGAGCTGTTTTTT. It specifies CASSELRQGTGELFF.

This clone was seen only once. The chain recombines TRBV6-5 with TRBJ1-6; D is undetermined. This CDR3 comprises 12 residues. The V end lost 6 bases, the J end lost 2 bases, and 2 bases lay between the germline ends. Germline V gene lookup returns CDR1 MNHEY and CDR2 SVGAGI. Here the CDR3 reads CASSPYNSPLHF. As DNA, the CDR3 is TGTGCCAGCAGCCCCTATAATTCACCCCTCCACTTT.

The chain employs TRBV5-8 and TRBJ2-7, with a possible D match to TRBD2 (5 bases). Germline assignment: CDR1 SGHTS and CDR2 YDEGEE. The CDR3 spans 14 residues. The ends were cut back, 6 bases at V and 3 bases at J, with 16 bases in the middle. The CDR3, as DNA: TGTGCCAGCACCCCGAGTCGGGAACGCTACGAGCAGTACTTC. Amino acids: CASTPSRERYEQYF.

This chain connects TRBV5-6 to TRBJ1-2, with D maybe TRBD1 (5 bases). Germline-derived CDR1 and CDR2 are SGHDT and YYEEEE. Trimming pared 3 bases from V and 8 bases from J, leaving 14 bases between. This CDR3 has 13 amino acids. The DNA of the CDR3 is TGTGCCAGCAGCTCGGGACCGCAGGGCGGCTACACCTTC. Encoded protein: CASSSGPQGGYTF. Filled out from reference TRBV5-6 and TRBJ1-2, the complete variable domain reads DAGVTQSPTHLIKTRGQQVTLRCSPKSGHDTVSWYQQALGQGPQFIFQYYEEEERQRGNFPDRFSGHQFPNYSSELNVNALLLGDSALYLCASSSGPQGGYTFGSGTRLTVV.

V is TRBV27 and J is TRBJ1-6; D possibly corresponds to TRBD1 (5 bases). The CDR3 is made up of 13 amino acids. The V end lost 5 bases, the J end lost 7 bases, and 9 bases lay between the germline ends. Germline CDR1 reads MNHEY; CDR2 reads SMNVEV (reference sequence). The CDR3, as DNA: TGTGCCAGCAGTGCCCGACAGAATTCACCCCTCCACTTT. It translates to CASSARQNSPLHF.